This T cell receptor beta chain was sequenced during a study of CD8 T cells in Susac syndrome. From blood CD8+ and CD4+ T cells, TCR beta sequences were generated. RNA was extracted with the RNeasy kit, and a quantity of roughly 0.45 to 1 ug was reverse transcribed using random hexamers. TCRdb processed the immunoSEQ multiplex PCR reads anew with MiXCR; each CDR3 protein has one entry. The sample includes about 300,000 distinct CDR3 sequences, approximately 89% of them seen just once. J was trimmed by 8 bases and V by 3 bases; bases with no gene match: 10. The CDR3 length is 15 residues. Germline lookup yields CDR1 SGHDT and CDR2 YYEEEE.

Sequencing was carried out using CD8+ T cells from PBMCs. The clonotype was recovered from a human donor with multiple sclerosis. The chain has TRBV5-6 and TRBJ2-1; TRBD2 matches 8 bases. CDR3 nucleotides: TGTGCCAGCAGCTCGCCGATTAGCGGGATATATGAGCAGTTCTTC. This sequence encodes CASSSPISGIYEQFF.